The 10 T cell receptor beta chains reported below all come from one sample, sequenced in a study of HIV-infected patients and healthy controls. Roughly three months, about 14 weeks, into antiretroviral therapy, follow-up blood was collected. Whole blood was used without fractionation, so all unsorted peripheral T cells were included. 450 to 600 ng RNA was reverse transcribed with alpha and beta constant-region primers. Alpha and beta chain libraries were made separately by chain-specific third strand synthesis with multiplexing indices. One entry per CDR3 protein results from TCRdb running MiXCR on the 5' RACE reads. The table has several thousand distinct CDR3 sequences, 20% to 25% seen once. The sequencing used blood, collected during antiretroviral therapy. These receptors originate from an adult with HIV infection.

The chain combines TRBV7-9 with TRBJ1-1; maybe TRBD1 (6 bases). Trimming took 6 bases from V and 1 from J, leaving 15 bases between them. The germline CDR1 and CDR2 sequences are SEHNR and FQNEAQ (reference sequence). The length of the CDR3 is 15 residues. The CDR3 sequence: CASSLVWTANTEAFF. The CDR3 DNA reads as TGTGCCAGCAGTCTGGTGTGGACAGCGAACACTGAAGCTTTCTTT.

J is TRBJ2-5 and V is TRBV5-6; 7 nucleotides agree with TRBD1. This CDR3 has 14 residues. In germline, CDR1 is SGHDT, CDR2 YYEEEE. The J segment lost 5 bases and the V segment lost 3 bases, leaving 7 bases of the junction unmatched. The CDR3 DNA is TGTGCCAGCAGCTGGGGACAGTCCGAGGAGACCCAGTACTTC. This sequence encodes CASSWGQSEETQYF.

By share, this clonotype counts as medium-sized. The chain links TRBV7-9 to TRBJ2-3, with TRBD2 identical over 11 bases. The J segment lost 0 bases and the V segment lost 5 bases, leaving 13 bases of the junction unmatched. CDR1 is SEHNR and CDR2 is FQNEAQ in the germline V gene (reference sequence). The CDR3 has 19 residues. The CDR3 spells CASSRISGTSGASTDTQYF. The CDR3 DNA sequence: TGTGCCAGCAGCAGAATTTCCGGGACTAGCGGAGCTAGCACAGATACGCAGTATTTT.

The V and J genes are TRBV29-1 and TRBJ1-1; D is uncertain. The germline V gene has CDR1 SQVTM and CDR2 ANQGSEA. Trimming shortened V by 5 bases and J by 2 bases, and 12 bases separated the two germline ends. This CDR3 contains 13 residues. Here the CDR3 DNA reads TGCAGCGTTAGGACGGACCCTAACACTGAAGCTTTCTTT. Amino acid sequence: CSVRTDPNTEAFF.

This clonotype is medium-sized by share. The rearrangement joins TRBV3-1 to TRBJ1-1; D might be TRBD1 (6 bases). Germline values: CDR1 LGHDT, CDR2 YNNKEL (reference sequence). Trimming cost V 4 bases and J 11 bases, with 14 bases left between them. This CDR3 contains 12 residues. The CDR3 reads CASSLRGVGAFF. As DNA, the CDR3 is TGTGCCAGCAGCCTCAGGGGTGTGGGCGCTTTCTTT.

This clonotype came up many times. The V and J genes are TRBV5-6 and TRBJ2-2, with D tentatively TRBD1 or TRBD2 (5 bases each). The CDR3 extends over 15 amino acids. Germline V gene lookup returns CDR1 SGHDT and CDR2 YYEEEE. V lost 4 bases and J 4 bases, leaving 14 bases between the germline ends. The CDR3 loop is CASSPLGPGTGELFF. The CDR3 DNA reads TGTGCCAGCAGCCCCCTGGGACCCGGCACCGGGGAGCTGTTTTTT.

This clonotype was found many times. The rearrangement joins TRBV11-2 to TRBJ1-1; no reliable D call. V was clipped by 4 bases and J by 0 bases, with 15 bases between them. Germline V gene lookup returns CDR1 SGHAT and CDR2 FQNNGV. The CDR3 is 16 amino acids. CDR3 bases: TGTGCCAGCAGCTCCTCGAGTGTTACCATGAACACTGAAGCTTTCTTT. Its translation: CASSSSSVTMNTEAFF.

Turning to this clonotype: A junction end diverges from the germline sequence, so it may reflect a read error. The V call is TRBV5-4, the J call TRBJ1-2; 7 nucleotides match TRBD1. The CDR3 spans 12 residues. CDR1 and CDR2 from the germline V gene are SGHNT and YYREEE (reference sequence). CDR3 nucleotide sequence: TGTGCCAGCAGCTTGTGGCAGGGGGAAGGCCACTTC. It translates to CASSLWQGEGHF.

Many counts were recorded for this clonotype. The rearrangement links TRBV6-6 to TRBJ1-4; D perhaps matches TRBD1 (5 bases). CDR1 MNHNY and CDR2 SVGAGI come from the germline V gene (reference sequence). Trimming pared 8 bases from V and 14 bases from J, leaving 27 bases between. This CDR3 is 15 amino acids long. CDR3 coding DNA: TGTGCCAGCCGGCTCCCCGGGGGGGAAATGGATCTTCTGTTTTTT. It translates to CASRLPGGEMDLLFF.

This clonotype rates as medium-sized. This chain uses TRBV24-1 with TRBJ2-2, with D possibly called TRBD1 or TRBD2 (5 bases each). V was cut by 7 bases and J by 6 bases, with 5 bases left in between. Germline V lookup: CDR1 KGHDR, CDR2 SFDVKD. The CDR3 runs to 11 residues. The CDR3 coding sequence is TGTGCCACCAGGGGGGCCGGGGAGCTGTTTTTT. It codes for CATRGAGELFF.